The 19 T cell receptor beta chains given below trace back to one sample, sequenced in a study of beta chain features in type 1 diabetes (dated by TCRdb to about 2018). Study-level results and caveats: A moderate but significant shortening of TCRB CDR3 length was observed in type 1 diabetes patients in all four CD4+ subsets.

Their antigen targets remain unknown. The library was prepared using the immunoSEQ multiplex PCR assay. All of the isolated RNA was reverse transcribed with the High Capacity cDNA Reverse Transcription Kit, so expressed TCRB transcripts were sequenced. Sourced from immuneACCESS, this table was stored by TCRdb with only in-frame sequences that have V and J called. A share of the clones is absent; for the studies checked, an unresolved V gene accounts for under half, and the remainder has no known explanation. The sample table lists more than 300,000 clones, roughly an eighth of them with a count of one. 0.008% to 0.011% of the sample is in the top ten clones. The sequenced sample consisted of naive CD4+ T cells from blood. The label giving this sample's cell subset or site can be read as: true naive CD4+ T cells. These receptors all come from a woman aged 18-29 years with type 1 diabetes.

The V and J genes are TRBV14 and TRBJ2-1; D is perhaps TRBD1 (5 bases). Germline CDR1 is SGHDN and CDR2 is FVKESK. Trimming stripped 4 bases from V and 6 bases from J, with 16 bases between. The CDR3 is made up of 15 amino acids. For the CDR3, the DNA is TGTGCCAGCAGCCCGGGTCCCTCAAGGGGCAATGAGCAGTTCTTC. This codes for CASSPGPSRGNEQFF.

In its sample, this clone was seen a few times. The chain carries TRBV19 and TRBJ1-5, with a possible D match to TRBD1 (6 bases). Germline values: CDR1 LNHDA, CDR2 SQIVND (reference sequence). This CDR3 comprises 14 residues. The V gene lost 5 bases and the J gene lost 7 bases, with 15 bases spanning the gap. DNA of the CDR3: TGTGCCAGTAGTTCCGACAGGTCGGTGCAGCCCCAGCATTTT. This encodes CASSSDRSVQPQHF.

This clone was counted only a few times. V usage is TRBV18 and J usage is TRBJ2-7, with TRBD1 matching over 9 bases. V lost 3 bases to trimming and J lost 5 bases; unmatched junction nucleotides: 5. Germline lookup yields CDR1 KGHSH and CDR2 LQKENI. The CDR3 contains 14 residues. CDR3: CASSPGTGSHEQYF. The CDR3 DNA sequence: TGTGCCAGCTCACCCGGGACAGGGTCCCACGAGCAGTACTTC.

In its sample, this clone was seen a few times. The rearrangement uses TRBV14 and TRBJ2-3; D gene ambiguous. V lost 1 base and J lost 1, with 9 bases in between. This CDR3 contains 15 residues. Germline V CDR1 and CDR2: SGHDN, FVKESK. The CDR3 coding sequence is TGTGCCAGCAGCCAAGTACGTACAGGCACAGATACGCAGTATTTT. Translating gives CASSQVRTGTDTQYF. The complete variable domain, with remaining parts taken from reference TRBV14 and TRBJ2-3, reads EAGVTQFPSHSVIEKGQTVTLRCDPISGHDNLYWYRRVMGKEIKFLLHFVKESKQDESGMPNNRFLAERTGGTYSTLKVQPAELEDSGVYFCASSQVRTGTDTQYFGPGTRLTVL.

This clone was counted a few times. The J gene is TRBJ1-5, the V gene TRBV19, with D possibly being TRBD1 (5 bases). The CDR3 has 17 residues. Germline V lookup: CDR1 LNHDA, CDR2 SQIVND (reference sequence). V dropped 5 bases and J dropped 0 bases, with 17 bases sitting between them. The chain's CDR3 is CASSPRDSGDSNQPQHF. The CDR3 DNA reads TGTGCCAGTAGTCCCCGGGACTCTGGGGATAGCAATCAGCCCCAGCATTTT.

The chain is built from TRBV4-3 and TRBJ2-3; possibly TRBD2 for D (5 bases). V was cut by 1 base and J by 8 bases, with 22 bases left in between. The V gene's germline CDR1 is LGHNA and CDR2 YSLEER. This CDR3 is built from 17 residues. CDR3 in DNA: TGCGCCAGCAGCCAAGCGCCCCTTATTACGGCTGGAGGTACGCAGTATTTT. Translating gives CASSQAPLITAGGTQYF.

Here the CDR3 reads CAWSVSGGQGVGTEAFF. CDR3 DNA sequence: TGTGCCTGGAGTGTTTCCGGGGGACAGGGGGTTGGCACTGAAGCTTTCTTT. The chain couples TRBV30 to TRBJ1-1; TRBD1 matches at 11 bases. The CDR3 totals 17 residues. CDR1 is GTSNPN and CDR2 is SVGIG in the germline V gene (reference sequence). V shed 0 bases and J 4 bases; nucleotides not matched to a gene: 10.

This clone was counted between two and nine times. This chain connects TRBV27 to TRBJ1-2; TRBD1 aligns across 10 bases. The CDR3 length is 15 residues. The germline V gene encodes CDR1 MNHEY and CDR2 SMNVEV (reference sequence). Unmatched junction bases numbered 5, after V lost 3 bases and J lost 4 bases. The CDR3 region has the DNA TGTGCCAGCAGTTTGACAGGGGGCCGGAGCTATGGCTACACCTTC. It codes for CASSLTGGRSYGYTF.

This clone was counted only a few times. Here the CDR3 DNA reads TGTGCCAGCAGCGTAGAGAACCGCGTAGAGCAGTTCTTC. It specifies CASSVENRVEQFF. The rearrangement links TRBV9 to TRBJ2-1; no definite D call. V lost 0 bases to trimming and J lost 10 bases, with 11 bases between them. CDR3 length: 13 amino acids. CDR1 and CDR2 (germline): SGDLS, YYNGEE. The whole variable domain, remainder taken from reference TRBV9 and TRBJ2-1, is DSGVTQTPKHLITATGQRVTLRCSPRSGDLSVYWYQQSLDQGLQFLIQYYNGEERAKGNILERFSAQQFPDLHSELNLSSLELGDSALYFCASSVENRVEQFFGPGTRLTVL.

In its sample, this clone was seen a few times. The chain is built from TRBV7-2 and TRBJ2-5; D unresolved. V was cut by 5 bases and J by 5 bases, with 15 bases left in between. This CDR3 spans 14 amino acids. The germline CDR1 and CDR2 sequences are SGHTA and FQGNSA. The CDR3 nucleotides read TGTGCCAGCAGCCATCGGCGGAATCGGGAGACCCAGTACTTC. Protein sequence: CASSHRRNRETQYF. Combining the CDR3 with reference TRBV7-2 and TRBJ2-5 gives the whole variable domain GAGVSQSPSNKVTEKGKDVELRCDPISGHTALYWYRQSLGQGLEFLIYFQGNSAPDKSGLPSDRFSAERTGGSVSTLTIQRTQQEDSAVYLCASSHRRNRETQYFGPGTRLLVL.

The V and J genes are TRBV19 and TRBJ1-5; possibly TRBD1 for D (6 bases). Trimming removed 7 bases from V and 6 bases from J, with 13 bases in between. Germline loops: CDR1 LNHDA, CDR2 SQIVND (reference sequence). This CDR3 contains 13 residues. Written as DNA, the CDR3 is TGTGCCAGTACGAACAGGGAGTTTCAGCCCCAGCATTTT. This gives the protein CASTNREFQPQHF. The full variable domain, rest sourced from reference TRBV19 and TRBJ1-5, is DGGITQSPKYLFRKEGQNVTLSCEQNLNHDAMYWYRQDPGQGLRLIYYSQIVNDFQKGDIAEGYSVSREKKESFPLTVTSAQKNPTAFYLCASTNREFQPQHFGDGTRLSIL.

The rearrangement links TRBV7-2 to TRBJ1-1; D is perhaps TRBD1 (5 bases). V dropped 1 base and J dropped 8 bases, with 11 bases sitting between them. This CDR3 is built from 13 residues. Looked up from germline, CDR1 is SGHTA and CDR2 is FQGNSA. CDR3 region: CASSLEGHSEAFF. Written as DNA, the CDR3 is TGTGCCAGCAGCTTAGAAGGACACAGCGAAGCTTTCTTT.

This clone was observed a handful of times. The chain recombines TRBV7-8 with TRBJ1-2; perhaps TRBD1 as D (6 bases). The CDR3 is made up of 13 amino acids. The ends were cut back, 2 bases at V and 3 bases at J, with 7 bases in the middle. Germline CDR1 and CDR2: SGHVS and FQNEAQ. The CDR3 sequence: CASSLTGYYGYTF. In DNA form, the CDR3 reads TGTGCCAGCAGCTTAACAGGGTACTATGGCTACACCTTC.

This clone was detected a few times. This sequence joins TRBV4-1 and TRBJ1-4, with D possibly TRBD1 on 6 matching bases. This CDR3 has 14 residues. The V end lost 3 bases, the J end lost 5 bases, and 10 bases lay between the germline ends. Germline values: CDR1 MGHRA, CDR2 YSYEKL. CDR3 in DNA: TGCGCCAGCAGCCAGGACAGACCGAATGAAAAACTGTTTTTT. It translates to CASSQDRPNEKLFF.

V and J are TRBV4-3 and TRBJ1-1; D call uncertain. This CDR3 has 16 residues. The germline V gene encodes CDR1 LGHNA and CDR2 YSLEER. The V end was cut by 0 bases, the J end by 0 bases, with 11 bases between. The CDR3 here is CASSQDLKQVNTEAFF. Here the CDR3 DNA reads TGCGCCAGCAGCCAAGATCTAAAGCAGGTGAACACTGAAGCTTTCTTT.

This clone was seen a few times. The rearrangement uses TRBV7-9 and TRBJ2-1; 9 bases map to TRBD1. Trimming cost V 3 bases and J 7 bases; bases outside gene matches: 7. Germline CDR1 is SEHNR and CDR2 is FQNEAQ (reference sequence). The CDR3 consists of 15 residues. CDR3 sequence: CASSLGQGGINEQFF. The CDR3 DNA reads TGTGCCAGCAGCTTGGGACAGGGAGGGATTAATGAGCAGTTCTTC.

The chain joins TRBV5-1 to TRBJ2-1, with 9 bases matching TRBD1. This CDR3 comprises 14 residues. Per germline, CDR1 SGHRS and CDR2 YFSETQ. The ends lost 4 bases at V and 7 bases at J; junction bases unmatched: 6. The CDR3 bases are TGCGCCAGCAGCATACAGGGGGCGAAGAATGAGCAGTTCTTC. It specifies CASSIQGAKNEQFF.

The chain has TRBV4-2 and TRBJ2-3, with TRBD2 matching 16 bases. Per germline, CDR1 LGHNA and CDR2 YNFKEQ. After removal of 4 bases from V and 3 bases from J, the junction contained 4 bases not matched to a gene. The length of the CDR3 is 17 residues. The CDR3 coding sequence is TGTGCCAGCAGCCCCGAGGGACTAGCGGGAGGGACAGATACGCAGTATTTT. It yields the protein CASSPEGLAGGTDTQYF.

This clone has only one observation. V gene TRBV19 combines with J gene TRBJ1-2; TRBD1 matches 7 bases. The V gene's germline CDR1 is LNHDA and CDR2 SQIVND (reference sequence). The CDR3 has 16 residues. After removal of 7 bases from V and 1 base from J, the junction contained 12 bases not matched to a gene. In nucleotides, the CDR3 is TGTGCCAGTACTGATATATGGGACAGCCTTAACTATGGCTACACCTTC. Its translation: CASTDIWDSLNYGYTF.